This T cell receptor beta chain is drawn from a study of post-analysis software for immune sequencing data. About the research overall: Relapsing-remitting, secondary progressive and progressive-relapsing forms of multiple sclerosis all featured among disease courses.

Trimming pared 0 bases from V and 5 bases from J, leaving 13 bases between. In germline, CDR1 is SGHVS, CDR2 FNYEAQ. This CDR3 spans 15 amino acids. This clonotype was observed a handful of times. Its antigen remains unknown. Regarding the study as a whole: Clustering by F measure revealed strong co-clustering among samples prepared together in one batch. Patients carried four or five TRBV segments more frequently than controls did, and TRBV5-6, TRBV5-1 and TRBV20-1 were among them.

Unique molecular identifiers were present in the TCR beta cDNA libraries. Some 540,000 cDNA molecules were obtained from roughly 0.93 to 9.6 million T cells. MiXCR was run by TCRdb on the PCR reads, yielding one entry per CDR3 protein. In the table there are 750,000 to 900,000 distinct CDR3 sequences, just over 45% of which are singletons. This chain joins TRBV7-6 and TRBJ2-5, with D unresolved. This receptor was identified in a girl between 10 and 17 years old with multiple sclerosis. The specimen was blood. CDR3 in amino acids: CASSLAGLGRETQYF. CDR3 bases: TGTGCCAGCAGCTTAGCGGGCTTAGGTCGGGAGACCCAGTACTTC.